The clone carrying this T cell receptor beta chain occurred a few times. What it binds is not known. Each CDR3 protein is one row after TCRdb ran MiXCR on the reads. The sample includes approximately 730,000 distinct CDR3 sequences, approximately 33% of them seen just once. The V gene's germline CDR1 is MNHNS and CDR2 SASEGT. CDR3 length: 14 residues. V shed 3 bases and J shed 1 base, with 9 bases lying between them. This entry belongs to a study of T cell repertoires in cytomegalovirus infection. Study-wide background: CMV epitopes that were recently identified and HLA-C-restricted were used alongside well-studied HLA-B-restricted ones. CMV infection and matching HLA type were both indicated by public TCR beta signatures.

General study results and limits: Ex vivo responses were dominated by HLA-C-restricted CMV-specific TCR beta clonotypes.

The receptor's source is a human donor in good health (CMV status not recorded). Some clones in this sample may be carry-over from other donors' samples. The chain employs TRBV6-1 and TRBJ1-1; D perhaps matches TRBD1 (5 bases). The input for sequencing was cultured PBMCs, taken from culture after CMV antigen stimulation. CDR3 DNA: TGTGCCAGCAGTGAGTTTGGGACGAACACTGAAGCTTTCTTT. This sequence encodes CASSEFGTNTEAFF.